This T cell receptor (beta chain) was found in a study of T cells in localized non-small cell lung cancer. Of note for this clone: The antigen is not known.

Germline V gene lookup returns CDR1 LNHDA and CDR2 SQIVND (reference sequence). The CDR3 extends over 15 amino acids. V was cut by 3 bases and J by 1 base, with 12 bases left in between. Overall study findings and caveats: Heterogeneity remains possible, as sequencing covered one tumor region only. Tumor showed lower T cell clonality than uninvolved adjacent lung, where it was highest. Turning up in adjacent lung were a median around 60 of the top 100 tumor clones.

Clones were read by immunoSEQ multiplex PCR, and TCRdb kept only the in-frame ones, dropping some. This table holds roughly 72,000 clones, more than 70% found once. The chain joins TRBV19 to TRBJ1-1; TRBD1 might be the D (5 bases). The material sequenced was peripheral blood, taken before any cancer treatment. The sequence came from an older female donor with stage I lung adenocarcinoma. This CDR3 is CASSIAGLKNTEAFF. The CDR3 DNA reads as TGTGCCAGTAGTATCGCGGGACTCAAGAACACTGAAGCTTTCTTT.